This TCR beta chain is from a study of CXCR3-negative and CXCR3-positive naive CD8 T cells. Study information: With about 1.5 +/- 0.3 million reads per library, the TRB reads numbered about 135 million in total.

Carrying UMI labels, the TRB cDNA libraries were prepared through 5' RACE. TCRdb reworked the 5' RACE reads into one entry per CDR3 protein, no DNA. The sample table includes approximately 39,000 distinct CDR3 sequences. Concerning this clonotype: As yet, its antigen is unknown.

Notes on the study in general: Similarly elevated diversity marked both naive subsets, with memory CD8+ cells showing far lower diversity. With respect to TRBV-TRBJ usage, naive CXCR3-negative and CXCR3-positive cells were similar; memory differed. Naive subsets showed comparable surface CD5, and TCR interaction strength was also inferred from TRB CDR3 physicochemistry.

This CDR3 contains 14 residues. Germline V gives CDR1 SSHAT, CDR2 FNYEAQ (reference sequence). The V call is TRBV7-7, the J call TRBJ2-7. This receptor was identified in a human donor in good health. Some clones in this sample may be carry-over from other donors' samples. Sequenced: memory CD8+ T cells from blood. The CDR3 protein is CASSLDMGSYEQYF.